This is a list of T cell receptor beta chains from one sample in a study of early T cells in non-severe SARS-CoV-2 infection. TCRdb reprocessed the 5' RACE reads via MiXCR and lists one record per CDR3 protein. This sample has more than 50,000 distinct CDR3 sequences, with around a tenth found just once. Material for sequencing was whole blood. These receptor sequences come from an adult who was a healthcare worker with PCR-confirmed SARS-CoV-2 infection or an uninfected control (not recorded which). CDR3s include the opening cysteine and the closing phenylalanine or tryptophan. The D gene is left open where the match is weak. Clone size is not always given. Where it is, it says once, few, many or a class for expanded clones.

TRBV27	many	TRBJ1-5	TRBD1	TGTGCCAGCAGTACCACAGGGGGCGCGAGGCAGCCCCAGCATTTT	CASSTTGGARQPQHF
TRBV2	NA	TRBJ1-6	NA	TGTGCCAGCAGATCCGGGGGAGTCCACTCACCCCTCCACTTT	CASRSGGVHSPLHF
TRBV2	many	TRBJ1-1	NA	TGTGCCAGCAGTGAAGCGCGATGGGGGGCTTCTGAAGCTTTCTTT	CASSEARWGASEAFF
TRBV14	many	TRBJ1-4	TRBD1	TGTGCCAGCAGCCAAGATTGGGACAGATTAAATGAAAAACTGTTTTTT	CASSQDWDRLNEKLFF
TRBV10-3	NA	TRBJ2-1	TRBD1	TGTGCCATCAGTGAGTCGGCCCTGACAGGGTCTAGGGGAAATGAGCAGTTCTTC	CAISESALTGSRGNEQFF
TRBV20-1	NA	TRBJ2-5	NA	TGCAGTGCTCAGCTAGCCCAGGAGACCCAGTACTTC	CSAQLAQETQYF
TRBV4-2	many	TRBJ2-7	TRBD2	TGTGCCAGCAGCCAAAGGGCGACTAGCGACTCCTACGAGCAGTACTTC	CASSQRATSDSYEQYF
TRBV5-1	few	TRBJ1-4	NA	TGCGCCAGCAGCTTGGAACGGACCGAAAATGAAAAACTGTTTTTT	CASSLERTENEKLFF
TRBV29-1	many	TRBJ2-1	TRBD1	TGCAGCGGCGGACAGGGGGCGAGCTACAATGAGCAGTTCTTC	CSGGQGASYNEQFF
TRBV20-1	many	TRBJ2-3	TRBD2	TGCAGTGCTAGAGACGCGGGGGGGAGCACAGATACGCAGTATTTT	CSARDAGGSTDTQYF
TRBV11-2	many	TRBJ2-2	NA	TGTGCCAGCAGCTTGGGGCGTATCGGGGAGCTGTTTTTT	CASSLGRIGELFF
TRBV20-1	many	TRBJ1-4	NA	TGCAGTGCTAGTTCCGGGGCAACTAATGAAAAACTGTTTTTT	CSASSGATNEKLFF
TRBV14	many	TRBJ1-3	NA	TGTGCCAGCAGCCCTGGACTGACTGGAAACACCATATATTTT	CASSPGLTGNTIYF
TRBV7-7	many	TRBJ2-7	NA	TGTGCCAGCAGCTTAGCTCCCGGGGCGCGGGAGCAGTACTTC	CASSLAPGAREQYF
TRBV6-1	NA	TRBJ2-3	NA	TGTGCCAGCAGACCAGCGGGAGATACGCAGTATTTT	CASRPAGDTQYF
TRBV20-1	many	TRBJ1-6	NA	TGCAGTGCTAGGGGGGAACCTAATTCACCCCTCCACTTT	CSARGEPNSPLHF
TRBV6-5	many	TRBJ2-2	NA	TGTGCCAGCAGCCCTCAGAACACCGGGGAGCTGTTTTTT	CASSPQNTGELFF
TRBV20-1	few	TRBJ2-7	TRBD2	TGCAGTGCCACATCCGGGACTAGGTCCTACGAGCAGTACTTC	CSATSGTRSYEQYF
TRBV7-9	many	TRBJ2-2	NA	TGTGCCAGCAGCCAAAGTGCATCCGGGGAGCTGTTTTTT	CASSQSASGELFF
TRBV29-1	many	TRBJ2-1	NA	TGCAGCGTTGAACCGAGGGGCATTGGTGATGATGAGCAGTTCTTC	CSVEPRGIGDDEQFF
TRBV20-1	NA	TRBJ1-2	TRBD1	TGCAGTGCGGGAGGGACAGCTTTTTATGGTGGGACCTTC	CSAGGTAFYGGTF
TRBV4-3	NA	TRBJ2-7	TRBD2	TGCGCCAGCAGCCTCAGAGCGGGAGACTTCTACGAGCAGTACTTC	CASSLRAGDFYEQYF
TRBV3-1	many	TRBJ2-5	NA	TGTGCCAGCAGCCAGTTTGACCGCCAAGAGACCCAGTACTTC	CASSQFDRQETQYF
TRBV6-1	many	TRBJ1-1	NA	TGTGCCAGCACCGAAAGGGGCTTCACTGAAGCTTTCTTT	CASTERGFTEAFF
TRBV7-8	many	TRBJ2-7	NA	TGTGCCAGCAGCCTGGGACTTAGCTTGTCGGTCAACGAGCAGTACTTC	CASSLGLSLSVNEQYF
TRBV5-1	many	TRBJ2-7	NA	TGCGCCAGCAGCTTGTATGGACAGACGTACTCCTACGAGCAGTACTTC	CASSLYGQTYSYEQYF
TRBV6-2/TRBV6-3	few	TRBJ2-7	NA	TGTGCCAGCGGTGACTACGAGCAGTACTTC	CASGDYEQYF
TRBV19	many	TRBJ2-2	TRBD1	TGTGCCAGTAGCAAATATGGACAGGGGGTAAACACCGGGGAGCTGTTTTTT	CASSKYGQGVNTGELFF
TRBV29-1	few	TRBJ2-1	TRBD2	TGCAGCGTAGGGGCTAGCGGGGGCAATGAGCAGTTCTTC	CSVGASGGNEQFF
TRBV3-1	many	TRBJ2-1	NA	TGTGCCAGCAGCGTGGCGGGGGCGAATTACAATGAGCAGTTCTTC	CASSVAGANYNEQFF
TRBV11-2	NA	TRBJ2-3	TRBD2	TGTGCCAGCAGCCGAGGGACTACCCGCACAGATACGCAGTATTTT	CASSRGTTRTDTQYF
TRBV29-1	few	TRBJ2-1	NA	TGCAGCGCCCAGGGAGTCGGTGCCGTAGGTGAGCAGTTCTTC	CSAQGVGAVGEQFF
TRBV15	NA	TRBJ1-5	NA	TGTGCCACCAGCAGAGCAGGGGACAGCAATCAGCCCCAGCATTTT	CATSRAGDSNQPQHF
TRBV2	few	TRBJ1-1	TRBD1	TGTGCCAGCAGTGGACAGGGGGGGATGGCTTTCTTT	CASSGQGGMAFF
TRBV29-1	many	TRBJ2-3	NA	TGCAGCGCCCAGGGTTTTAGCACAGATACGCAGTATTTT	CSAQGFSTDTQYF
TRBV7-2	many	TRBJ2-3	TRBD2	TGTGCCAGCAGCTTTACACTAGCGGGGGGTCACTTTAGCACAGATACGCAGTATTTT	CASSFTLAGGHFSTDTQYF
TRBV11-2	few	TRBJ2-3	TRBD2	TGTGCCAGCAGTCCCCGGGGTAGCGGGGGAGGGGATACGCAGTATTTT	CASSPRGSGGGDTQYF
TRBV7-2	many	TRBJ1-1	TRBD1	TGTGCCAGCAGCCCGAGGGGGACAGGGAGAGCTTTCTTT	CASSPRGTGRAFF
TRBV5-1	many	TRBJ1-2	NA	TGCGCCAGCAGCCCTGACGGAGACTATGGCTACACCTTC	CASSPDGDYGYTF
TRBV2	many	TRBJ2-1	NA	TGTGCCAGCAGTGCTGGACCGACAGGTAGTCGGGAGCAGTTCTTC	CASSAGPTGSREQFF
TRBV30	many	TRBJ2-3	NA	TGTGCCTGGAGTGTAATGAGCGGAGATACGCAGTATTTT	CAWSVMSGDTQYF
TRBV6-5	few	TRBJ2-3	NA	TGTGCCAGCAGAAAGTTCTCCCGAGATACGCAGTATTTT	CASRKFSRDTQYF
TRBV5-8	many	TRBJ1-2	NA	TGTGCCAGCAGCTACTATGGCTACACCTTC	CASSYYGYTF